These T cell receptor beta chains were read from a single sample in a study of blood T cells in healthy people across ages. Via MiXCR, TCRdb re-called the 5' RACE reads, giving one row per CDR3 protein. Among approximately 490,000 distinct CDR3 sequences listed, about 25% were seen once. These data were also filed under a second study, of T cells of mothers and their children.

Sequenced sample: blood. The receptors were gathered from a boy younger than 18 in good health. The CDR3 runs from the conserved cysteine through the conserved F or W. A D gene is named only where the DNA matches it firmly. Rows may omit the clone size; those that give it use once, few, many or a size class.

cdr3_length | clone_size | j_call | d_call | v_call | cdr3_nt | cdr3_aa
12 | - | TRBJ2-1 | TRBD2 | TRBV29-1 | TGCAGCGTGGGACTATTTTCCAATGAGCAGTTCTTC | CSVGLFSNEQFF
11 | few | TRBJ1-1 | - | TRBV20-1 | TGCAGTGCCGCAATGGACACTGAAGCTTTCTTT | CSAAMDTEAFF
15 | - | TRBJ1-1 | - | TRBV6-5 | TGTGCCAGCATCGACTCGGCAGCCTTGAACACTGAAGCTTTCTTT | CASIDSAALNTEAFF
14 | - | TRBJ2-5 | - | TRBV6-5 | TGTGCCAGCACCACGAGGTCCAGGCAAGAGACCCAGTACTTC | CASTTRSRQETQYF
15 | few | TRBJ1-1 | - | TRBV4-2 | TGTGCCAGCAGCCAAGATTCTCAGGGGTTGACTGAAGCTTTCTTT | CASSQDSQGLTEAFF
15 | few | TRBJ2-7 | TRBD2 | TRBV6-2/TRBV6-3 | TGTGCCAGCACTGACAGCGGGGGGGCCTCCTACGAGCAGTACTTC | CASTDSGGASYEQYF
15 | - | TRBJ1-3 | TRBD1 | TRBV9 | TGTGCCAGCAGCTCCACTCAGGGGGCTGGAAACACCATATATTTT | CASSSTQGAGNTIYF
15 | few | TRBJ1-5 | - | TRBV7-2 | TGTGCCAGCAGTTCCGACAGCGCTGCTCATCAGCCCCAGCATTTT | CASSSDSAAHQPQHF
17 | - | TRBJ2-5 | TRBD2 | TRBV7-8 | TGTGCCAGCAGCTTAATATCCGGGCTAGCGGGGGTGGAGACCCAGTACTTC | CASSLISGLAGVETQYF
15 | - | TRBJ2-5 | - | TRBV6-6 | TGTGCCAGCAGTTACTCGCGAAGGGAGTCAGAGACCCAGTACTTC | CASSYSRRESETQYF
14 | few | TRBJ1-4 | - | TRBV20-1 | TGCAGCGCCCGAAGGCGCGAATTGGGTGAAAAACTGTTTTTT | CSARRRELGEKLFF
15 | few | TRBJ2-7 | - | TRBV7-9 | TGTGCCAGCAGCCCCGGAGAGGGCACCACCTACGAGCAGTACTTC | CASSPGEGTTYEQYF
15 | few | TRBJ1-5 | - | TRBV6-6 | TGTGCCAGCAGTTCTAGGGGAATTGGAAATCAGCCCCAGCATTTT | CASSSRGIGNQPQHF
15 | - | TRBJ2-7 | - | TRBV20-1 | TGCAGTGCTAGAGACTTGACGGGGGGCCCCTACGAGCAGTACTTC | CSARDLTGGPYEQYF
14 | - | TRBJ2-7 | - | TRBV5-6 | TGTGCCAGCAGCCCCCGGGACATGACCTACGAGCAGTACTTC | CASSPRDMTYEQYF
15 | - | TRBJ2-6 | - | TRBV7-2 | TGTGCCAGCAGCGTCCTTGCCTCTGGGGCCAACGTCCTGACTTTC | CASSVLASGANVLTF
15 | few | TRBJ1-6 | - | TRBV6-5 | TGTGCCAGCAGTTACTCGCAGCTAGGGGATTCACCCCTCCACTTT | CASSYSQLGDSPLHF
15 | - | TRBJ2-5 | TRBD2 | TRBV4-1 | TGCGCCAGCAGCCAAGTCGGGACTAGGCAAGAGACCCAGTACTTC | CASSQVGTRQETQYF
12 | few | TRBJ2-1 | - | TRBV15 | TGTGCCACCAGCAGAGTCTCGAAAGAGCAGTTCTTC | CATSRVSKEQFF
15 | - | TRBJ2-2 | - | TRBV7-9 | TGTGCCAGCAGCTTAGACCCGGGAAACACCGGGGAGCTGTTTTTT | CASSLDPGNTGELFF
16 | few | TRBJ1-1 | TRBD1 | TRBV12-3/TRBV12-4 | TGTGCCAGCAGCCAATCCCCAGGGACAGGGAACACTGAAGCTTTCTTT | CASSQSPGTGNTEAFF
15 | - | TRBJ2-1 | - | TRBV29-1 | TGCAGCGTTGAAGTAGGGGGAGCGGGCTACAATGAGCAGTTCTTC | CSVEVGGAGYNEQFF
15 | - | TRBJ2-7 | TRBD1 | TRBV4-3 | TGCGCCAGCAGCCAAGCTGGACAGGGATTCTACGAGCAGTACTTC | CASSQAGQGFYEQYF
16 | few | TRBJ2-7 | - | TRBV4-1 | TGCGCCAGCAGCCAAGACAGGGGAGAGGGGATCTACGAGCAGTACTTC | CASSQDRGEGIYEQYF
15 | - | TRBJ2-7 | TRBD1 | TRBV7-2 | TGTGCCAGCAGCCCTAGCCAGGGGGCGCGGTACGAGCAGTACTTC | CASSPSQGARYEQYF
12 | - | TRBJ2-7 | - | TRBV6-2/TRBV6-3 | TGTGCCAGCAGTTACCGGTCCCACGAGCAGTACTTC | CASSYRSHEQYF
17 | few | TRBJ2-5 | TRBD2 | TRBV5-1 | TGCGCCAGCAGCTTGACTAGCGGGAGACAATTCCGAGAGACCCAGTACTTC | CASSLTSGRQFRETQYF
16 | few | TRBJ2-1 | - | TRBV6-2/TRBV6-3 | TGTGCCAGCAGTCCCCTCATAAAGAGCTCCTACAATGAGCAGTTCTTC | CASSPLIKSSYNEQFF
15 | - | TRBJ2-3 | TRBD2 | TRBV9 | TGTGCCAGCAGCGTAGTGAGCGGGACCCTGGATACGCAGTATTTT | CASSVVSGTLDTQYF
13 | - | TRBJ2-5 | - | TRBV19 | TGTGCCAGAGTAGTACCGATACAAGAGACCCAGTACTTC | CARVVPIQETQYF
16 | - | TRBJ2-1 | TRBD1 | TRBV6-2/TRBV6-3 | TGTGCCAGCAGTTCCTTCGGGACAGGGTCCTCTCATGAGCAGTTCTTC | CASSSFGTGSSHEQFF
12 | few | TRBJ1-6 | - | TRBV7-9 | TGTGCCAGCGAAGGGGATAATTCACCCCTCCACTTT | CASEGDNSPLHF